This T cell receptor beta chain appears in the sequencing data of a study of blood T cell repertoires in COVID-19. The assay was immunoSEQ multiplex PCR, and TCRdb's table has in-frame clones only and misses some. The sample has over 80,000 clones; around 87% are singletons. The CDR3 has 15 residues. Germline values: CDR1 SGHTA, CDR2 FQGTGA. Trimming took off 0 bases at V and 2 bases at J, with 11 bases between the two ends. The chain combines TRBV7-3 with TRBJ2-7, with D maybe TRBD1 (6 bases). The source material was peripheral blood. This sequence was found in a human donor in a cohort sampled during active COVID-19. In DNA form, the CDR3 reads TGTGCCAGCAGCTTAACGGGGGCCGGAACCTACGAGCAGTACTTC. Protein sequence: CASSLTGAGTYEQYF. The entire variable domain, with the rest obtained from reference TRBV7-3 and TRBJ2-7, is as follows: GAGVSQTPSNKVTEKGKYVELRCDPISGHTALYWYRQSLGQGPEFLIYFQGTGAADDSGLPNDRFFAVRPEGSVSTLKIQRTERGDSAVYLCASSLTGAGTYEQYFGPGTRLTVT.